This T cell receptor (beta chain) came from a study of OX40 agonist ivuxolimab in advanced cancers. Study summary: Three partial responders included one hepatocellular carcinoma patient and two cutaneous melanoma patients.

Profiled with immunoSEQ multiplex PCR; TCRdb holds only in-frame clones, not every one. The table has approximately 61,000 clones, 70% to 90% seen once. The CDR3 has 14 amino acids. V dropped 0 bases and J dropped 3 bases, with 8 bases sitting between them. Germline V gives CDR1 SGHRS, CDR2 YFSETQ. Turning to this clone: Its antigen is not identified. In the same sample, other DNA sequences code for this CDR3.

Study-level findings and limits: In the expanded peripheral T cells, antigen specificity was never determined.

The receptor was derived from an adult with an advanced solid tumor such as melanoma, head and neck, liver or kidney cancer. Sequencing used CD4+ or CD8+ T cells sorted from blood, obtained in a trial of the OX40 agonist ivuxolimab. The chain is built from TRBV5-1 and TRBJ2-3; D uncertain. CDR3 DNA: TGCGCCAGCAGCTTGGGAGATGAAACAGATACGCAGTATTTT. Encoded protein: CASSLGDETDTQYF.